This entry describes one T cell receptor beta chain. This entry is derived from a study of T cells expressing NK-cell markers. Background on the study: Source material for TCR beta repertoires consisted of sorted CD3+CD56+NKG2C+, CD3+CD56+NKG2C- and CD3+CD56-NKG2C+ T cells.

The CDR3 is 15 amino acids. CDR1 is SGHAT and CDR2 is FQNNGV in the germline V gene. For TCR beta, cDNA was produced by 5'RACE template switching with UMIs. With the 5' RACE reads reprocessed, TCRdb shows one record per CDR3 protein and no DNA. This sample's clone table lists more than 90,000 distinct CDR3 sequences. The sequenced sample was blood T cells: a sorted CD56 or NKG2C T cell subset, CD4+ or CD8+ T cells, or bulk PBMC T cells (not recorded which). The gene calls are TRBV11-2 and TRBJ2-3; lacking DNA, the TRBD1 call made by TCRdb goes unchecked. The origin of this receptor is a woman aged 18-70 years in good health. The CDR3 sequence is CASSPGGGREDTQYF.